The 21 T cell receptor beta chains presented below share a single source sample, sequenced in a study of blood T cells in healthy people across ages. With a J-beta primer mix and a sample-barcoded 5' primer, a second PCR ran 7 to 11 cycles. One entry per CDR3 protein, called by TCRdb with MiXCR from the 5' RACE reads. The sample holds fewer than 900,000 distinct CDR3 sequences, 49% seen once. The sample comprised blood. The receptors originated from a woman aged 60 to 75 in good health.

This clonotype was counted ten times or more. The chain carries TRBV12-3 or TRBV12-4 and TRBJ2-7, with a possible D match to TRBD2 (5 bases). V lost 6 bases and J 9 bases, leaving 12 bases between the germline ends. CDR3 length equals 11 residues. The CDR3 is CASSPGLLQYF. The CDR3, as DNA: TGTGCCAGCAGCCCCGGACTGTTGCAGTACTTC.

The chain recombines TRBV20-1 with TRBJ2-1; TRBD2 matches 8 bases. Looked up from germline, CDR1 is DFQATT and CDR2 is SNEGSKA (reference sequence). V shed 6 bases and J 12 bases; nucleotides not matched to a gene: 10. This CDR3 contains 12 residues. This chain's CDR3 is CSAGGGTRGQFF. The CDR3 bases are TGCAGTGCCGGCGGGGGGACGAGAGGGCAGTTCTTC.

The chain links TRBV24-1 to TRBJ2-4, with 12 nucleotides matching TRBD2. The end of the DNA aligns better with TRBJ2-7, so the J call may be wrong. This CDR3 has 16 residues. The V gene's germline CDR1 is KGHDR and CDR2 SFDVKD. The CDR3 sequence is CATSDPKGTSGHEQYF. The CDR3 coding sequence is TGTGCCACCAGTGATCCCAAAGGGACTAGCGGGCACGAGCAGTACTTC.

The V and J genes are TRBV7-9 and TRBJ2-1, with 7 bases lining up with TRBD2. With 4 bases clipped from V and 9 bases from J, the junction kept 15 bases outside the gene matches. The CDR3 consists of 16 residues. CDR1 is SEHNR, CDR2 FQNEAQ, per germline (reference sequence). Here the CDR3 DNA reads TGTGCCAGCAGCTACCAGTCTAGCGGCCCTGCTTGTGAGCAGTTCTTC. It encodes CASSYQSSGPACEQFF.

This clonotype was detected a few times. The rearrangement joins TRBV6-2 or TRBV6-3 to TRBJ2-1, with D perhaps TRBD2 (6 bases). V was shortened by 6 bases and J by 2 bases, with 11 bases between the two germline ends. The CDR3 extends over 14 amino acids. The V gene's germline CDR1 is MNHEY and CDR2 SVGEGT. CDR3 amino acids: CASRREPTYNEQFF. In DNA form, the CDR3 reads TGTGCCAGCAGACGGGAGCCAACCTACAATGAGCAGTTCTTC.

V gene TRBV30 combines with J gene TRBJ2-1, with D uncertain. CDR1 GTSNPN and CDR2 SVGIG come from the germline V gene (reference sequence). The CDR3 runs to 13 residues. V was cut by 2 bases and J by 7 bases, with 12 bases left in between. The CDR3 nucleotides are TGTGCCTGGAGTCGGGCCCGCGGTAATGAGCAGTTCTTC. Translated, it gives CAWSRARGNEQFF.

This clonotype was counted a few times. J is TRBJ1-4 and V is TRBV20-1; TRBD1 matches 7 bases. Germline loops: CDR1 DFQATT, CDR2 SNEGSKA (reference sequence). Trimming removed 6 bases from V and 6 bases from J; junction bases left unmatched: 7. The CDR3 consists of 13 residues. CDR3 amino acids: CSAIRTGDEKLFF. Here the CDR3 DNA reads TGCAGTGCAATTCGGACAGGCGATGAAAAACTGTTTTTT.

The V gene is TRBV28, the J gene TRBJ2-7; the match to TRBD2 covers 9 bases. The CDR3 contains 17 residues. Trimming cost V 2 bases and J 0 bases; bases outside gene matches: 8. The V gene's germline CDR1 is MDHEN and CDR2 SYDVKM. Here the CDR3 reads CASSLPSGTLLSYEQYF. CDR3 sequence (DNA): TGTGCCAGCAGTTTACCTAGCGGGACCCTCCTCTCCTACGAGCAGTACTTC. Full variable domain (rest looked up from reference TRBV28 and TRBJ2-7): DVKVTQSSRYLVKRTGEKVFLECVQDMDHENMFWYRQDPGLGLRLIYFSYDVKMKEKGDIPEGYSVSREKKERFSLILESASTNQTSMYLCASSLPSGTLLSYEQYFGPGTRLTVT.

V and J are TRBV7-9 and TRBJ2-7, with 12 bases aligning to TRBD1. The J call may not be correct, given that the DNA end is closer to TRBJ2-5. The germline V gene encodes CDR1 SEHNR and CDR2 FQNEAQ (reference sequence). The CDR3 is made up of 16 amino acids. For the CDR3, the DNA is TGTGCCAGCAGCTTAGGCCCGGGACAGGGGGCCGAGACCCAGTACTTC. Amino acid sequence: CASSLGPGQGAETQYF.

The chain employs TRBV6-2 or TRBV6-3 and TRBJ1-1, with D possibly TRBD1 on 5 matching bases. Germline V gives CDR1 MNHEY, CDR2 SVGEGT. The CDR3 is made up of 14 amino acids. V lost 7 bases to trimming and J lost 0 bases, with 12 bases between them. The CDR3 reads CASTVWGLNTEAFF. DNA for the CDR3: TGTGCCAGCACCGTCTGGGGGTTGAACACTGAAGCTTTCTTT.

V usage is TRBV7-2 and J usage is TRBJ2-5, with D maybe TRBD2 (5 bases). The V end was cut by 5 bases, the J end by 2 bases, with 9 bases between. The CDR3 length is 13 residues. In germline, CDR1 is SGHTA, CDR2 FQGNSA. Written as DNA, the CDR3 is TGTGCCAGCAGCCGTAGCGCTCAAGAGACCCAGTACTTC. It codes for CASSRSAQETQYF.

The chain links TRBV29-1 to TRBJ2-1; possible D gene TRBD2, 6 bases. Germline V lookup: CDR1 SQVTM, CDR2 ANQGSEA. This CDR3 has 12 amino acids. V was clipped by 3 bases and J by 7 bases, with 10 bases between them. This chain's CDR3 is CSVDGGTNEQFF. The CDR3 nucleotides are TGCAGCGTTGACGGAGGGACTAATGAGCAGTTCTTC.

In its sample, this clonotype was seen a few times. A much larger clone is a single base away; this may be a read error. The chain uses TRBV5-1 and TRBJ2-5; D is unclear. The V end was cut by 0 bases, the J end by 3 bases, with 3 bases between. CDR1 is SGHRS and CDR2 is YFSETQ in the germline V gene. CDR3 length: 12 residues. CDR3 protein: CASSLEEETQYF. CDR3 DNA: TGCGCCAGCAGCTTGGAGGAAGAGACCCAGTACTTC. Complete variable domain (other parts from reference TRBV5-1 and TRBJ2-5): KAGVTQTPRYLIKTRGQQVTLSCSPISGHRSVSWYQQTPGQGLQFLFEYFSETQRNKGNFPGRFSGRQFSNSRSEMNVSTLELGDSALYLCASSLEEETQYFGPGTRLLVL.

J is TRBJ2-6 and V is TRBV4-2, with D perhaps assigned TRBD1 or TRBD2 (5 bases each). The CDR3 is 18 amino acids. Germline assignment: CDR1 LGHNA and CDR2 YNFKEQ. V lost 0 bases, J lost 0 bases, and 12 bases lay in between. The CDR3 DNA is TGTGCCAGCAGCCAAGAGGGGACCACAGACTCTGGGGCCAACGTCCTGACTTTC. Its translation: CASSQEGTTDSGANVLTF.

At least ten counts were recorded for this clonotype. The CDR3 bases are TGTGCCACCCGTCCACAGGGCCCCGACTACGAGCAGTACTTC. Protein: CATRPQGPDYEQYF. V usage is TRBV28 and J usage is TRBJ2-7, with D maybe TRBD1 (6 bases). Germline V gene data show CDR1 as MDHEN and CDR2 as SYDVKM. The CDR3 spans 14 residues. Trimming took 10 bases from V and 3 from J, leaving 19 bases between them.

This clonotype has at least ten counts. V and J are TRBV7-3 and TRBJ2-4; D might be TRBD2 (6 bases). This CDR3 is 14 amino acids long. Germline V gene sequence: CDR1 SGHTA, CDR2 FQGTGA. Trimming left V 1 base short and J 5 bases short, with 9 bases between. CDR3 coding DNA: TGTGCCAGCAGCTTAAGCGGGGTCGAAAACATTCAGTACTTC. Its protein product is CASSLSGVENIQYF. The full variable domain, with the rest looked up from reference TRBV7-3 and TRBJ2-4, is GAGVSQTPSNKVTEKGKYVELRCDPISGHTALYWYRQSLGQGPEFLIYFQGTGAADDSGLPNDRFFAVRPEGSVSTLKIQRTERGDSAVYLCASSLSGVENIQYFGAGTRLSVL.

The V and J genes are TRBV18 and TRBJ1-1; D gene uncertain. Per the germline V gene, CDR1 is KGHSH and CDR2 is LQKENI. The CDR3 totals 13 residues. Trimming stripped 3 bases from V and 5 bases from J, with 10 bases between. CDR3 residues: CASSPMSWTEAFF. CDR3 nucleotide sequence: TGTGCCAGCTCACCCATGAGTTGGACTGAAGCTTTCTTT.

The gene calls are TRBV20-1 and TRBJ1-1, with 9 bases lining up with TRBD1. Per germline, CDR1 DFQATT and CDR2 SNEGSKA (reference sequence). Trimming at V came to 2 bases and at J to 10 bases, leaving 8 bases not matched to a gene. The CDR3 covers 13 residues. The CDR3 spells CSARLGQGDGAFF. CDR3 sequence (DNA): TGCAGTGCTAGATTGGGACAGGGTGACGGAGCTTTCTTT.

The sample holds a few counts of this clonotype. The chain recombines TRBV5-1 with TRBJ2-3, with 8 bases aligning to TRBD2. CDR3 length: 13 amino acids. The V gene's germline CDR1 is SGHRS and CDR2 YFSETQ. Trimming at V came to 7 bases and at J to 2 bases, leaving 3 bases not matched to a gene. CDR3 amino acids: CASSREDTDTQYF. The CDR3 region has the DNA TGCGCCAGCTCGCGGGAGGACACAGATACGCAGTATTTT. Supplemented by reference TRBV5-1 and TRBJ2-3, the full variable domain reads KAGVTQTPRYLIKTRGQQVTLSCSPISGHRSVSWYQQTPGQGLQFLFEYFSETQRNKGNFPGRFSGRQFSNSRSEMNVSTLELGDSALYLCASSREDTDTQYFGPGTRLTVL.

The table lists this clonotype with many counts. This sequence joins TRBV20-1 and TRBJ2-7; 7 nucleotides line up with TRBD2. Unmatched junction bases numbered 14, after V lost 6 bases and J lost 3 bases. The CDR3 is made up of 15 amino acids. CDR1 and CDR2 from the germline V gene are DFQATT and SNEGSKA (reference sequence). The CDR3 here is CSAAPPGGSIYEQYF. CDR3 nucleotide sequence: TGCAGTGCGGCCCCTCCTGGCGGGAGTATCTACGAGCAGTACTTC.

This chain uses TRBV3-1 with TRBJ2-7, with a weak D call TRBD1 (6 bases). The ends were cut back, 1 base at V and 6 bases at J, with 7 bases in the middle. CDR3 length: 12 residues. The germline CDR1 and CDR2 sequences are LGHDT and YNNKEL (reference sequence). CDR3 coding DNA: TGTGCCAGCAGCCAAGCGGACAGCGAGCAGTACTTC. Its translation is CASSQADSEQYF.